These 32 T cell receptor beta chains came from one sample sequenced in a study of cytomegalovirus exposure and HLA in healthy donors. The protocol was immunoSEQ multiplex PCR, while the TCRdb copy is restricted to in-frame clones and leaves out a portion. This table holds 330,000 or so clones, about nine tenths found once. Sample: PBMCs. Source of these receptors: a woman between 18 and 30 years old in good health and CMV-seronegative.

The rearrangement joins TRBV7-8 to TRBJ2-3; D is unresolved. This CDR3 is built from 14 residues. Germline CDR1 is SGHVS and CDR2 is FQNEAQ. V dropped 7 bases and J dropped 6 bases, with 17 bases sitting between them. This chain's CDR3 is CASTYQAARDTQYF. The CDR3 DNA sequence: TGTGCCAGCACCTACCAAGCCGCCCGCGATACGCAGTATTTT.

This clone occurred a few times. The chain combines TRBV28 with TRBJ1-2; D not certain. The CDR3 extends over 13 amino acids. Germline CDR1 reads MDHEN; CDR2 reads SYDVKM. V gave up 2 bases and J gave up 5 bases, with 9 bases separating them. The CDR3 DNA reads TGTGCCAGCAGTTTACCCCCTACTTATGGCTACACCTTC. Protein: CASSLPPTYGYTF.

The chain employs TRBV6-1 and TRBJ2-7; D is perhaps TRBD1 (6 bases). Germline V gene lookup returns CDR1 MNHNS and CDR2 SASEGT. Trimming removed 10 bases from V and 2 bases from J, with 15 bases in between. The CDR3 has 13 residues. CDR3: CATTGYLAYEQYF. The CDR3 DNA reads TGTGCCACAACAGGGTACTTGGCCTACGAGCAGTACTTC.

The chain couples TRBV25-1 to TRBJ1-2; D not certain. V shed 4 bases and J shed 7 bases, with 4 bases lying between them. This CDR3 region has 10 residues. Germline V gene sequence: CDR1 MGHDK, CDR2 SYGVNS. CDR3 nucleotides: TGTGCCAGCAGTGGGGCTGGCTACACCTTC. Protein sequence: CASSGAGYTF.

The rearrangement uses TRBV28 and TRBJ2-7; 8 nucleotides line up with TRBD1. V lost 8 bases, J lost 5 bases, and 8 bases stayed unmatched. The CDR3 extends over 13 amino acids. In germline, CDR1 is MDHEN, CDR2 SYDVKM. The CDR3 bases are TGTGCCAGCGGGACAGGTGGGTCCCACGAGCAGTACTTC. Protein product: CASGTGGSHEQYF. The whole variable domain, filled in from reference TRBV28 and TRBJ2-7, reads DVKVTQSSRYLVKRTGEKVFLECVQDMDHENMFWYRQDPGLGLRLIYFSYDVKMKEKGDIPEGYSVSREKKERFSLILESASTNQTSMYLCASGTGGSHEQYFGPGTRLTVT.

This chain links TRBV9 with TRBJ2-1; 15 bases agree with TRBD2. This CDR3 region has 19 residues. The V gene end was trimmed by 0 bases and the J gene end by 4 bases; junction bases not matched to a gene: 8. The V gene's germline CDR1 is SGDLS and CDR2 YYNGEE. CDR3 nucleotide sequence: TGTGCCAGCAGCGTAGTTGGGACTAGCGGGAGGTGGGGTTACAATGAGCAGTTCTTC. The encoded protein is CASSVVGTSGRWGYNEQFF. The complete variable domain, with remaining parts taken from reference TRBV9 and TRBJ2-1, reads DSGVTQTPKHLITATGQRVTLRCSPRSGDLSVYWYQQSLDQGLQFLIQYYNGEERAKGNILERFSAQQFPDLHSELNLSSLELGDSALYFCASSVVGTSGRWGYNEQFFGPGTRLTVL.

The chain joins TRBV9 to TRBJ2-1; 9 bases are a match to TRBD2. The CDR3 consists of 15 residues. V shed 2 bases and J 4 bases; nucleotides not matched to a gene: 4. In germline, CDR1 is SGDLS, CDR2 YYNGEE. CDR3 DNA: TGTGCCAGCAGCGTTTCTAGCGGGGTTTACAATGAGCAGTTCTTC. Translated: CASSVSSGVYNEQFF.

CDR3 sequence: CASSPRGYYGYTF. CDR3 coding DNA: TGTGCCAGCAGCCCCAGGGGCTACTATGGCTACACCTTC. The J gene is TRBJ1-2, the V gene TRBV5-6; the D gene is possibly TRBD1 (6 bases). Trimming removed 4 bases from V and 3 bases from J, with 10 bases in between. Germline V gives CDR1 SGHDT, CDR2 YYEEEE. This CDR3 is 13 amino acids long.

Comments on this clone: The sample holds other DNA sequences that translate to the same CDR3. The chain's CDR3 is CASRPGQGASQPQHF. CDR3 nucleotides: TGTGCCAGCAGGCCGGGACAGGGGGCTTCTCAGCCCCAGCATTTT. The V gene is TRBV28, the J gene TRBJ1-5; 12 bases are a match to TRBD1. The germline CDR1 and CDR2 sequences are MDHEN and SYDVKM. The CDR3 contains 15 residues. V lost 6 bases and J lost 6; bases outside the gene matches: 6.

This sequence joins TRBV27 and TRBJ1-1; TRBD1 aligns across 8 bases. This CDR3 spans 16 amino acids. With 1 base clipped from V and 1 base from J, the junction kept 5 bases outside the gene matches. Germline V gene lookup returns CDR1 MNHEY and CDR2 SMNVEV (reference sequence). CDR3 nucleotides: TGTGCCAGCAGTTTATTTCCGGGACAGGAGAACACTGAAGCTTTCTTT. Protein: CASSLFPGQENTEAFF.

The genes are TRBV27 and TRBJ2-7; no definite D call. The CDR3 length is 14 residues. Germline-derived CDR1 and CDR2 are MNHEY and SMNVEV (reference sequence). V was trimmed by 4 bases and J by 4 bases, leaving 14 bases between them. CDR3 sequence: CASSSAGVLYEQYF. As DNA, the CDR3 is TGTGCCAGCAGTTCGGCCGGAGTTCTTTACGAGCAGTACTTC.

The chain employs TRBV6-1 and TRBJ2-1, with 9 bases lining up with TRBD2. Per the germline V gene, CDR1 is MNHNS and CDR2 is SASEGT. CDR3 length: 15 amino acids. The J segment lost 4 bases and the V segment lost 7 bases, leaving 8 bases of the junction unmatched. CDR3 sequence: CASTKQTSGYNEQFF. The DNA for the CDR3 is TGTGCCAGCACCAAGCAGACTAGCGGTTACAATGAGCAGTTCTTC.

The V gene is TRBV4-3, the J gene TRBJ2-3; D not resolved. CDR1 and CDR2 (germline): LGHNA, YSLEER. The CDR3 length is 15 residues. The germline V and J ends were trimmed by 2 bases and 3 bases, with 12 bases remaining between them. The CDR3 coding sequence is TGCGCCAGCAGCCAAAGCGCGGTAGTGACAGATACGCAGTATTTT. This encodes CASSQSAVVTDTQYF.

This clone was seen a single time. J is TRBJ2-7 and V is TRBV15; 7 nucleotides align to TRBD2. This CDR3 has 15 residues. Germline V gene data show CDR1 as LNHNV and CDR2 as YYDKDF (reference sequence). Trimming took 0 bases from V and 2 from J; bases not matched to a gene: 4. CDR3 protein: CATSRDSGTTYEQYF. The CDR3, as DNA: TGTGCCACCAGCAGAGACAGCGGGACCACCTACGAGCAGTACTTC.

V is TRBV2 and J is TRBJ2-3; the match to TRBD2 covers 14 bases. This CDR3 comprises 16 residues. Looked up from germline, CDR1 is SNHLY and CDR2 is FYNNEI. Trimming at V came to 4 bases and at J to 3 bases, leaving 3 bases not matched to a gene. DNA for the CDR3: TGTGCCAGCAGTGGGCGGACTAGCGGGAGGACAGATACGCAGTATTTT. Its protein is CASSGRTSGRTDTQYF. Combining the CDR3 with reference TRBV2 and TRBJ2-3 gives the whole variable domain EPEVTQTPSHQVTQMGQEVILRCVPISNHLYFYWYRQILGQKVEFLVSFYNNEISEKSEIFDDQFSVERPDGSNFTLKIRSTKLEDSAMYFCASSGRTSGRTDTQYFGPGTRLTVL.

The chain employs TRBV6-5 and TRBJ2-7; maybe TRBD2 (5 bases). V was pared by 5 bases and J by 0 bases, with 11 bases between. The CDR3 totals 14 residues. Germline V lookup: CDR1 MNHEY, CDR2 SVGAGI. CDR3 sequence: CASSPSRGSYEQYF. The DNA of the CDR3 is TGTGCCAGCAGTCCCTCTCGGGGCTCCTACGAGCAGTACTTC.

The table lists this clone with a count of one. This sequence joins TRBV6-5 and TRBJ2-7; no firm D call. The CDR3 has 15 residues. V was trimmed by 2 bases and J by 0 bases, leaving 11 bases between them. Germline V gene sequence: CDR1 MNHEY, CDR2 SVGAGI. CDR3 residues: CASSYVVGLSYEQYF. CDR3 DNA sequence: TGTGCCAGCAGTTACGTCGTGGGCCTCTCCTACGAGCAGTACTTC.

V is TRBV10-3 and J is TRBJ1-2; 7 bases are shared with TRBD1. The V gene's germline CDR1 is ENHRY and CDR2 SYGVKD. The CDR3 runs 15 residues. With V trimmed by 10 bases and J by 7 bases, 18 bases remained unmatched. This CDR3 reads CATRIDSTGLGGYTF. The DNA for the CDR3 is TGTGCCACCCGAATCGACTCGACAGGGCTGGGTGGCTACACCTTC.

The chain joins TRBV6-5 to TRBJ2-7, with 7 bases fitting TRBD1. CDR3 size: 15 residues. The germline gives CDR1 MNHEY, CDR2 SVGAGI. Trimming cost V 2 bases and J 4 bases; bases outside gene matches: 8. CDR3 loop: CASSYDRGLRYEQYF. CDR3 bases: TGTGCCAGCAGTTACGATAGGGGGCTGAGGTACGAGCAGTACTTC.

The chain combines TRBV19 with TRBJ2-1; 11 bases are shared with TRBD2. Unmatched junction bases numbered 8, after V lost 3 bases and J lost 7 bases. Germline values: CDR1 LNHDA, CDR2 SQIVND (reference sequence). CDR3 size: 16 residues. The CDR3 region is CASSILLAGVDNEQFF. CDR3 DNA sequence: TGTGCCAGTAGTATCTTACTAGCGGGAGTCGATAATGAGCAGTTCTTC.

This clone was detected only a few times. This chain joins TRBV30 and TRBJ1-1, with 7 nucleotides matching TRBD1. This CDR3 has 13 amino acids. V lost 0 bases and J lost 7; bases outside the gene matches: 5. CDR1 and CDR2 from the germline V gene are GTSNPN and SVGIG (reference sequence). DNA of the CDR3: TGTGCCTGGAGTGTCGAGGGGGCACGTGAAGCTTTCTTT. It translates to CAWSVEGAREAFF.

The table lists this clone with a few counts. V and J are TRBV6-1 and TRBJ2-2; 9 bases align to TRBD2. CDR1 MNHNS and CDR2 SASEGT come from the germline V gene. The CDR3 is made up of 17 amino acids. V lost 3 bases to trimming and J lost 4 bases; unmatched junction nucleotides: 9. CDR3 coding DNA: TGTGCCAGCAGTGACTTTAGCGGGAGAGGGAGCACCGGGGAGCTGTTTTTT. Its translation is CASSDFSGRGSTGELFF.

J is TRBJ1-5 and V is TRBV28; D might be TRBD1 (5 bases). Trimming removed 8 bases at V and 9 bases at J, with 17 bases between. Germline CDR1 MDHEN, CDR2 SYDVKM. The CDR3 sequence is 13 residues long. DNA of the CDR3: TGTGCCAGCGGGGGGGGGAGCAGGCGGCCCCAGCATTTT. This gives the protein CASGGGSRRPQHF.

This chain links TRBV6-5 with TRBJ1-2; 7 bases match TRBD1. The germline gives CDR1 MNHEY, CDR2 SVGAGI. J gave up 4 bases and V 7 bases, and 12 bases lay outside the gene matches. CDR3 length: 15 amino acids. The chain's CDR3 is CASTKQQGSFYGYTF. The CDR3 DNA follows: TGTGCCAGCACTAAGCAACAGGGGTCCTTCTATGGCTACACCTTC.

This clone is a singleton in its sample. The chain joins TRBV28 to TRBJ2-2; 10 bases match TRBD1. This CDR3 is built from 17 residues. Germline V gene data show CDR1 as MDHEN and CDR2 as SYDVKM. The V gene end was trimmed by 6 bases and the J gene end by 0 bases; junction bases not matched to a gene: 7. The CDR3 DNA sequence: TGTGCCAGCAGGACGGGACAGGGGTTCTCGAACACCGGGGAGCTGTTTTTT. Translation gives CASRTGQGFSNTGELFF.

The CDR3 DNA follows: TGTGCCAGCAGGGGAGCGGGAGCGAACATTCAGTACTTC. Its translation is CASRGAGANIQYF. The rearrangement joins TRBV6-1 to TRBJ2-4, with TRBD2 matching 8 bases. The CDR3 is 13 amino acids. After removal of 6 bases from V and 7 bases from J, the junction contained 5 bases not matched to a gene. The germline CDR1 and CDR2 sequences are MNHNS and SASEGT.

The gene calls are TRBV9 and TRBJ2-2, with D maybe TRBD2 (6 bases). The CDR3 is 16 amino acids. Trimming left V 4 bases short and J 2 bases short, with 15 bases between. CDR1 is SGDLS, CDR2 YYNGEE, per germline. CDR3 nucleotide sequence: TGTGCCAGCAGCATCTCCGGGACTCAAAACACCGGGGAGCTGTTTTTT. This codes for CASSISGTQNTGELFF. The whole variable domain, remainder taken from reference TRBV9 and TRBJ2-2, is DSGVTQTPKHLITATGQRVTLRCSPRSGDLSVYWYQQSLDQGLQFLIQYYNGEERAKGNILERFSAQQFPDLHSELNLSSLELGDSALYFCASSISGTQNTGELFFGEGSRLTVL.

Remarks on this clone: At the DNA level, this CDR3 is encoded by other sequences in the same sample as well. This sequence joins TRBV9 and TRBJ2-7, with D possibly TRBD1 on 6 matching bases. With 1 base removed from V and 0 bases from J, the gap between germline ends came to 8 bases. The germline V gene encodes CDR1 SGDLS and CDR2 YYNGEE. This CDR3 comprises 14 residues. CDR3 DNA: TGTGCCAGCAGCGTACAGGGGACCTCCTACGAGCAGTACTTC. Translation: CASSVQGTSYEQYF.

This CDR3 is CASTTDWSSGNEQYF. CDR3 DNA: TGCGCCAGCACCACAGACTGGTCCTCGGGGAACGAGCAGTACTTC. The rearrangement joins TRBV4-3 to TRBJ2-7, with D perhaps matching TRBD2 (5 bases). V was clipped by 7 bases and J by 5 bases, with 21 bases between them. The germline V gene encodes CDR1 LGHNA and CDR2 YSLEER. This CDR3 is built from 15 residues.

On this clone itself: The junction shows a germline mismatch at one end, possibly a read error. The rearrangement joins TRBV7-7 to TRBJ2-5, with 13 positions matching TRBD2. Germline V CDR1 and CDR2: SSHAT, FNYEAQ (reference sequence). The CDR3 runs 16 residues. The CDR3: CASSSSGLAGRETQYF. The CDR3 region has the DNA TGTGCTAGCAGCTCCTCGGGACTAGCGGGAAGGGAGACCCAGTACTTC.

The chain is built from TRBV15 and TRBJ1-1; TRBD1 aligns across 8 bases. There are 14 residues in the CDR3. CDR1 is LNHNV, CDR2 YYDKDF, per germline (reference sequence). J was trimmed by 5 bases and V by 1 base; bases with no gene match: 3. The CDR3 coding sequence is TGTGCCACCAGCAGAGCCCGGACAGGGACTGAAGCTTTCTTT. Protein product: CATSRARTGTEAFF.

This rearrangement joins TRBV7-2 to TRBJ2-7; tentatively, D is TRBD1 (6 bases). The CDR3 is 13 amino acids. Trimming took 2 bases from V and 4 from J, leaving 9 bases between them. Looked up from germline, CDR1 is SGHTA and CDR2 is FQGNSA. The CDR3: CASSLQQGYEQYF. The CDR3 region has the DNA TGTGCCAGCAGCTTACAACAGGGATACGAGCAGTACTTC.